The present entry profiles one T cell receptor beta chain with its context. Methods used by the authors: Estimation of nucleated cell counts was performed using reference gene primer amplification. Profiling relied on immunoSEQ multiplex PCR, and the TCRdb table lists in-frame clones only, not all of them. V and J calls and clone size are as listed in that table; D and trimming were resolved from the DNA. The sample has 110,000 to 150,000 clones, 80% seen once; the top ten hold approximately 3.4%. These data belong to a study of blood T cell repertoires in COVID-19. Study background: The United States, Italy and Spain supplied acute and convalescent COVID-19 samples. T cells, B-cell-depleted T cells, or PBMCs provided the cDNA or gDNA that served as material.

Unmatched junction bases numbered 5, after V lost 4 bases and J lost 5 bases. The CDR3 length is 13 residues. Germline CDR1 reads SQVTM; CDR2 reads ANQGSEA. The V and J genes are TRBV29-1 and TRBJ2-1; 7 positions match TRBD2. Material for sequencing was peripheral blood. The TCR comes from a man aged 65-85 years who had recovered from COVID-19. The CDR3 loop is CSVGLAVNNEQFF. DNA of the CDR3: TGCAGCGTTGGGCTAGCGGTAAACAATGAGCAGTTCTTC.